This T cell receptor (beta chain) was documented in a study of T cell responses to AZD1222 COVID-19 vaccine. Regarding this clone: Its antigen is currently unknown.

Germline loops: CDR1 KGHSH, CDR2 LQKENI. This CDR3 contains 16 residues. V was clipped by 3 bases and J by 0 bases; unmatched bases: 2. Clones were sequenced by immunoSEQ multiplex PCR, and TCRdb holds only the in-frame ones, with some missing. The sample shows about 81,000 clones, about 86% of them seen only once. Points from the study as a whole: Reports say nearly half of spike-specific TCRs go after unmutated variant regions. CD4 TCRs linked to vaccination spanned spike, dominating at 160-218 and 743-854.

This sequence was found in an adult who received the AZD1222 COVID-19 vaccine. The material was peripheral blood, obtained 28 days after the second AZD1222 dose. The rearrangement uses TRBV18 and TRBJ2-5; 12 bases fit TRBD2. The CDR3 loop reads CASSPGLAGYQETQYF. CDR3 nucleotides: TGTGCCAGCTCACCCGGACTAGCGGGGTACCAAGAGACCCAGTACTTC.